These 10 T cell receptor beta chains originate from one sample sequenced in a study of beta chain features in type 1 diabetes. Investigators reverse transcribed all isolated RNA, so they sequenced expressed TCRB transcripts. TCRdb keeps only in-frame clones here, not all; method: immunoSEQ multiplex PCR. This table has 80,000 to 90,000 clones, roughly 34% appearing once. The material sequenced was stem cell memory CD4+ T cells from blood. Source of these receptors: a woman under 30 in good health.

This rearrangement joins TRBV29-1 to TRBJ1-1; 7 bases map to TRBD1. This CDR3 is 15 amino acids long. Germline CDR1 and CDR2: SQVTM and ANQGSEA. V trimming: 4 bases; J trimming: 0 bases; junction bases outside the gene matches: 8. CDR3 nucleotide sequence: TGCAGCGTTGGCAGTAGCGGGACAGTGAACACTGAAGCTTTCTTT. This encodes CSVGSSGTVNTEAFF.

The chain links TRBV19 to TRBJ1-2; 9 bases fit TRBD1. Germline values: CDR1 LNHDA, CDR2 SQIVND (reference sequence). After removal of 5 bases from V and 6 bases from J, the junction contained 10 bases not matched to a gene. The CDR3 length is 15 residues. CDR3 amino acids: CASSPGQGVFDGYTF. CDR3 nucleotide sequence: TGTGCCAGTAGTCCGGGACAGGGAGTTTTTGATGGCTACACCTTC.

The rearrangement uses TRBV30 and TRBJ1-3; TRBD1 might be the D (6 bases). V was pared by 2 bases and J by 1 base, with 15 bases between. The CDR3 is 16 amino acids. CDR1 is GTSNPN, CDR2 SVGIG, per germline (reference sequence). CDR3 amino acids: CAWSLSGGASGNTIYF. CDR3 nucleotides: TGTGCCTGGAGTCTGAGCGGGGGGGCTTCTGGAAACACCATATATTTT.

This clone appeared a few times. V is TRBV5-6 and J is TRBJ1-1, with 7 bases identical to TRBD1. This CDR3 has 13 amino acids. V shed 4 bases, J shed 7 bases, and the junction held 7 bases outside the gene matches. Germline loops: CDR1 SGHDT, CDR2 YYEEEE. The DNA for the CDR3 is TGTGCCAGCAGCCTGGACAGGATAAGTGAAGCTTTCTTT. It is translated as CASSLDRISEAFF.

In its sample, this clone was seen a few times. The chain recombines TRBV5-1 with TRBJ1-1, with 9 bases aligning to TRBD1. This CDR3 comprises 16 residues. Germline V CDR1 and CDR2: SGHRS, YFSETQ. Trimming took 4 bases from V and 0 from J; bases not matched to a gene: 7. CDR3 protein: CASSNRQGELNTEAFF. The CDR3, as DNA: TGCGCCAGCAGCAACCGACAGGGGGAATTGAACACTGAAGCTTTCTTT.

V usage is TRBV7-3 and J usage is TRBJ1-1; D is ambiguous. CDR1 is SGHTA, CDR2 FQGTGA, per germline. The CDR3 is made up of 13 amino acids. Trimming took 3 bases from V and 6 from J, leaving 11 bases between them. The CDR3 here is CASSFDEGAEAFF. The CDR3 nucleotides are TGTGCCAGCAGCTTCGACGAGGGAGCTGAAGCTTTCTTT.

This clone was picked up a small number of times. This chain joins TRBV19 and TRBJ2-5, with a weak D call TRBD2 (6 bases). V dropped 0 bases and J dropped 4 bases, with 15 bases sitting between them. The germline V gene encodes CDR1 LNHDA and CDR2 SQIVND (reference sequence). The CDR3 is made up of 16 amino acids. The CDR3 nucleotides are TGTGCCAGTAGTATAGAACCGACTAGATATGGAGAGACCCAGTACTTC. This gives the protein CASSIEPTRYGETQYF.

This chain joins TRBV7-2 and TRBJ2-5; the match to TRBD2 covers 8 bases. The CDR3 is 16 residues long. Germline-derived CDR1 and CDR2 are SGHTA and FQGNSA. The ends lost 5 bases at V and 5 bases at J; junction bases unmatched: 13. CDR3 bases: TGTGCCAGCAGCCCGGGGGGGACTACCAAGAGGGAGACCCAGTACTTC. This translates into CASSPGGTTKRETQYF.

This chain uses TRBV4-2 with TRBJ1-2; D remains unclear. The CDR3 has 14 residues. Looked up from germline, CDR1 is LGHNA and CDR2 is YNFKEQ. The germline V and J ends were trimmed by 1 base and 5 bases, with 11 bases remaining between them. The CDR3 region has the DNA TGTGCCAGCAGCCAAGGTCGGGAAGGATATGGCTACACCTTC. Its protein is CASSQGREGYGYTF.

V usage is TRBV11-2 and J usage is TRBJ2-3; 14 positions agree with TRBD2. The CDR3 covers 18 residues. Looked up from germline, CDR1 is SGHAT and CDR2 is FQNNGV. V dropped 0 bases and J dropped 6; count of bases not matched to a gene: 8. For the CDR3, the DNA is TGTGCCAGCAGCTTAGACCTCGGACTAGCGGGAGGTTCGGATACGCAGTATTTT. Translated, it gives CASSLDLGLAGGSDTQYF.